The source of this TCR beta chain is a study of CD8 T cells in Susac syndrome. Overall study findings and caveats: Acknowledgment was made by the study that its TCR sequencing and HLA analysis involved a relatively small number of individuals.

TCR beta from blood CD8+ and CD4+ T cells was sequenced. Negative isolation was applied to CD8+ and CD4+ T cells, and FACS enrichment was applied to TEMRA cells. Concerning this clonotype: No antigen is known for it.

Germline V gene lookup returns CDR1 KGHSH and CDR2 LQKENI. The CDR3 length is 13 residues. Deletions cut 3 bases from V and 1 base from J, with 6 bases between. Reverse transcription of about 0.45 to 1 ug RNA was performed with random hexamers. By means of immunoSEQ multiplex PCR, TCR beta CDR3 spanning 54 Vbeta and 13 Jbeta underwent amplification. TCRdb itself ran the immunoSEQ multiplex PCR reads through MiXCR, one entry per CDR3 protein. Seen here are more than 250,000 distinct CDR3 sequences, roughly 94% observed once, and the top ten hold about 0.07%. The rearrangement links TRBV18 to TRBJ2-5, with a possible D match to TRBD2 (5 bases). Sequencing was carried out using CD4+ T cells from PBMCs. The TCR comes from a human donor with multiple sclerosis. In DNA, the CDR3 is TGTGCCAGCTCACCGGGAGCCCAAGAGACCCAGTACTTC. Translation gives CASSPGAQETQYF.